This passage covers 18 T cell receptor beta chains from one sample sequenced in a study of T-cell memory formation after mild COVID-19. TCRdb passed the 5' RACE reads through MiXCR, listing each CDR3 protein once. The sample comprises about 260,000 distinct CDR3 sequences, about 16% of which are singletons, and about a fifth rests with the top ten. Sequencing was done on a sample of PBMCs or a T cell subset sorted from them (not recorded which). These receptors originate from a man younger than 35 who had mild COVID-19 (a few samples of this study predate the infection). Cell type and time point are not known.

This clonotype was recorded only once. The chain combines TRBV11-1 with TRBJ2-1, with D unresolved. Trimming cost V 4 bases and J 2 bases, with 15 bases left between them. CDR1 SGHAT and CDR2 FQDESV come from the germline V gene (reference sequence). The CDR3 consists of 16 residues. CDR3 nucleotides: TGTGCCAGCAGCTCCAGGATGGTAGGCGCCTACAATGAGCAGTTCTTC. Its protein is CASSSRMVGAYNEQFF.

The genes are TRBV7-8 and TRBJ2-7; tentatively, D is TRBD2 (5 bases). V dropped 3 bases and J dropped 3 bases, with 12 bases sitting between them. Germline V CDR1 and CDR2: SGHVS, FQNEAQ. The CDR3 has 14 residues. CDR3: CASSFDTGIYEQYF. In DNA form, the CDR3 reads TGTGCCAGCAGCTTCGACACGGGGATCTACGAGCAGTACTTC.

This clonotype was picked up a small number of times. The chain employs TRBV7-2 and TRBJ2-3, with 7 bases that match TRBD2. Per germline, CDR1 SGHTA and CDR2 FQGNSA. The V segment lost 5 bases and the J segment 0 bases; nucleotides outside the gene matches: 14. This CDR3 region has 18 residues. As DNA, the CDR3 is TGTGCCAGCAGCCCAATATCGGGGGGTGGATCTAGCACAGATACGCAGTATTTT. Amino acids: CASSPISGGGSSTDTQYF.

This chain links TRBV30 with TRBJ1-1; tentatively, D is TRBD1 (6 bases). CDR1 is GTSNPN, CDR2 SVGIG, per germline (reference sequence). Trimming pared 4 bases from V and 0 bases from J, leaving 12 bases between. This CDR3 has 14 residues. The CDR3 protein is CAWIRDNLNTEAFF. The DNA for the CDR3 is TGTGCCTGGATCCGGGACAACCTGAACACTGAAGCTTTCTTT.

The DNA of the CDR3 is TGTGCCAGCAGCTCCGGGACTAGCGGGGGGGTACCTTTCGGGGAGACCCAGTACTTC. Translated: CASSSGTSGGVPFGETQYF. V usage is TRBV7-8 and J usage is TRBJ2-5; 16 positions match TRBD2. The CDR3 is made up of 19 amino acids. Germline CDR1 SGHVS, CDR2 FQNEAQ. V shed 4 bases and J 5 bases; nucleotides not matched to a gene: 13.

This clonotype has a count of ten or more. This chain connects TRBV3-1 to TRBJ2-5; 7 bases agree with TRBD2. CDR1 LGHDT and CDR2 YNNKEL come from the germline V gene (reference sequence). V lost 4 bases and J lost 2; bases outside the gene matches: 4. This CDR3 contains 14 residues. For the CDR3, the DNA is TGTGCCAGCAGCCTTGGAGCGGGGCAAGAGACCCAGTACTTC. Its translation is CASSLGAGQETQYF.

In its sample, this clonotype was seen a few times. The CDR3 reads CASSPRGYRPNEQFF. CDR3 DNA sequence: TGCGCCAGCAGCCCTCGAGGGTACCGACCGAATGAGCAGTTCTTC. The chain has TRBV4-3 and TRBJ2-1, with TRBD2 as a possible D gene (5 bases). The V gene lost 4 bases and the J gene lost 7 bases, with 17 bases spanning the gap. Germline CDR1 is LGHNA and CDR2 is YSLEER. The CDR3 extends over 15 amino acids.

This clonotype was seen more than once but under ten times. The chain is built from TRBV5-6 and TRBJ2-7; D gene ambiguous. Germline V gives CDR1 SGHDT, CDR2 YYEEEE. The CDR3 runs 14 residues. V lost 0 bases and J 0 bases, leaving 7 bases between the germline ends. CDR3 region: CASSLGRSSYEQYF. The CDR3 DNA reads as TGTGCCAGCAGCTTGGGACGGTCCTCCTACGAGCAGTACTTC.

V and J are TRBV19 and TRBJ1-5; D is uncertain. V lost 7 bases to trimming and J lost 2 bases, with 9 bases between them. The CDR3 consists of 13 residues. Germline CDR1 reads LNHDA; CDR2 reads SQIVND (reference sequence). The CDR3 sequence: CASNPVGNQPQHF. CDR3 nucleotide sequence: TGTGCCAGTAACCCAGTCGGCAATCAGCCCCAGCATTTT.

CDR3: CASGDREVASNTGELFF. The CDR3, as DNA: TGTGCCAGCGGTGACAGGGAGGTCGCATCGAACACCGGGGAGCTGTTTTTT. V and J are TRBV6-2 or TRBV6-3 and TRBJ2-2, with D tentatively TRBD1 (7 bases). V was shortened by 8 bases and J by 0 bases, with 19 bases between the two germline ends. Germline lookup yields CDR1 MNHEY and CDR2 SVGEGT. This CDR3 is 17 amino acids long.

V gene TRBV4-1 combines with J gene TRBJ1-4; no clear D. The CDR3 totals 13 residues. Germline CDR1 reads MGHRA; CDR2 reads YSYEKL. V lost 1 base and J 7 bases, leaving 7 bases between the germline ends. The DNA of the CDR3 is TGCGCCAGCAGCCAAGTGGCAGGTGAAAAACTGTTTTTT. Translating it yields CASSQVAGEKLFF.

V and J are TRBV20-1 and TRBJ1-1; D is ambiguous. CDR1 is DFQATT and CDR2 is SNEGSKA in the germline V gene (reference sequence). V dropped 3 bases and J dropped 8 bases, with 13 bases sitting between them. CDR3 length equals 12 residues. The CDR3 sequence is CSASQSLEEAFF. CDR3 nucleotide sequence: TGCAGTGCTAGCCAGAGCTTAGAAGAAGCTTTCTTT.

The J gene is TRBJ1-2, the V gene TRBV5-1, with a tentative D call TRBD1 (5 bases). The V end lost 4 bases, the J end lost 3 bases, and 19 bases lay between the germline ends. The CDR3 is 16 residues long. Germline CDR1 is SGHRS and CDR2 is YFSETQ. CDR3 nucleotides: TGCGCCAGCAGCCTGTTCGGGGGGGATCTAGACTATGGCTACACCTTC. Translated, it gives CASSLFGGDLDYGYTF.

The CDR3 loop is CASTHGGQKETQYF. The CDR3 DNA follows: TGTGCCAGCACTCATGGGGGACAGAAAGAGACCCAGTACTTC. The rearrangement uses TRBV7-9 and TRBJ2-5; 7 nucleotides align to TRBD1. The V gene's germline CDR1 is SEHNR and CDR2 FQNEAQ (reference sequence). The CDR3 totals 14 residues. V shed 7 bases, J shed 3 bases, and the junction held 8 bases outside the gene matches.

The J gene is TRBJ2-7, the V gene TRBV27, with 7 bases identical to TRBD1. Losses at the gene ends were 6 bases for V and 6 bases for J; bases not matched to a gene: 8. Germline V gene data show CDR1 as MNHEY and CDR2 as SMNVEV (reference sequence). The CDR3 is made up of 13 amino acids. The CDR3 sequence is CASRPGGKSEQYV. The CDR3 bases are TGTGCCAGCAGGCCAGGGGGAAAGTCCGAGCAGTACGTC.

The table lists this clonotype with a few counts. V and J are TRBV12-3 or TRBV12-4 and TRBJ2-1; tentatively, D is TRBD2 (5 bases). This CDR3 spans 12 amino acids. V was cut by 10 bases and J by 7 bases, with 14 bases left in between. This CDR3 is CATGSPGNEQFF. The CDR3 coding sequence is TGTGCCACCGGCTCCCCGGGGAATGAGCAGTTCTTC.

This clonotype showed up just a few times. V gene TRBV10-3 combines with J gene TRBJ1-1; 10 bases are a match to TRBD1. The CDR3 extends over 14 amino acids. Germline V gene lookup returns CDR1 ENHRY and CDR2 SYGVKD. The V and J ends lost 3 bases and 5 bases, in that order; junction bases with no gene match: 3. The CDR3 DNA reads as TGTGCCATCAGTGAACCGGGACAGGGGACTGAAGCTTTCTTT. It encodes CAISEPGQGTEAFF.

The gene calls are TRBV30 and TRBJ1-3; no clear D. Trimming shortened V by 5 bases and J by 2 bases, and 10 bases separated the two germline ends. Looked up from germline, CDR1 is GTSNPN and CDR2 is SVGIG (reference sequence). The CDR3 consists of 13 residues. CDR3 DNA sequence: TGTGCCTGGGGGTACGGTCCTGGAAACACCATATATTTT. As protein: CAWGYGPGNTIYF. Complete variable domain (other parts from reference TRBV30 and TRBJ1-3): SQTIHQWPATLVQPVGSPLSLECTVEGTSNPNLYWYRQAAGRGLQLLFYSVGIGQISSEVPQNLSASRPQDRQFILSSKKLLLSDSGFYLCAWGYGPGNTIYFGEGSWLTVV.